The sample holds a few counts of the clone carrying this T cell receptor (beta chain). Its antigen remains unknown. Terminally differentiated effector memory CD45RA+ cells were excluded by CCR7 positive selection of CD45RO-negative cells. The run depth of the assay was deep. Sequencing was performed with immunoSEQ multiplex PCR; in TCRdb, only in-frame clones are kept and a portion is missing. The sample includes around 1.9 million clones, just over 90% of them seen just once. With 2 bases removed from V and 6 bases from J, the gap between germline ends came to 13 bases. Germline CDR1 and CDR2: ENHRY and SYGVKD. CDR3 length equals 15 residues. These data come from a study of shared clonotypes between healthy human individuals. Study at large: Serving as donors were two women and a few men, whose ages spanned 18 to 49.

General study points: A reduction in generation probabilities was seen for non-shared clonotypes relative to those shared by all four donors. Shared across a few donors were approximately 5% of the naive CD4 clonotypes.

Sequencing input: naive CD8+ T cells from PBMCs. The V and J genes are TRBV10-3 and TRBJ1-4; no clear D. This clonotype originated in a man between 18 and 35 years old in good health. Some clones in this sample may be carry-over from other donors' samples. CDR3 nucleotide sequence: TGTGCCATCAGTGAGCTCGGCAGTGAGGATGAAAAACTGTTTTTT. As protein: CAISELGSEDEKLFF.